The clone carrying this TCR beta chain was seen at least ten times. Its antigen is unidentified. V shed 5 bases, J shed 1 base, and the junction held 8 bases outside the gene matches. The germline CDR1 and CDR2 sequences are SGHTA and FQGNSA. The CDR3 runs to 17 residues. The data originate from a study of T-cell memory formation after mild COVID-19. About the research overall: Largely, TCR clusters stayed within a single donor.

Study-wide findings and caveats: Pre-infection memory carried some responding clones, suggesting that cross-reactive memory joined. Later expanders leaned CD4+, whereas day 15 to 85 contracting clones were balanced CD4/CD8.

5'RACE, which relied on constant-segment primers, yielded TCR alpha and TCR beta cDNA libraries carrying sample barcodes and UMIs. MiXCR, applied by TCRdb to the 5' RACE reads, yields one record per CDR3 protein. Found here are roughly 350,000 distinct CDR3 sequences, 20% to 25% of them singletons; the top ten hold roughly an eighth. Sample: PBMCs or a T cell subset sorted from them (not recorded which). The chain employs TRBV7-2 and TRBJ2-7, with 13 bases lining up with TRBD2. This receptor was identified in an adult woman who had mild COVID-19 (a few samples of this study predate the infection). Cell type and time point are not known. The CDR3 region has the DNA TGTGCCAGCAGCCTTTTACTAGCGGGGGGGATGTCCTACGAGCAGTACTTC. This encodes CASSLLLAGGMSYEQYF.